A selection of T cell receptor beta chains follows, all from one sample in a study of glioma-infiltrating T cells after dendritic cell vaccination. Measured with immunoSEQ multiplex PCR; TCRdb has only the in-frame clones, and not every one. Here the sample spans 50,000 to 75,000 clones, about 85% being singletons. The sample in question was blood, obtained after dendritic cell vaccination. The receptor source for this set is a human donor with glioblastoma. Both conserved end residues are part of each CDR3. The order of the fields is V gene, D gene, J gene, CDR3 DNA, CDR3 protein. A D gene is named only where the DNA matches it firmly.

>TRBV5-1|.|TRBJ2-2
TGCGCCAGCAGCTTGACACCGGGGGACAGCTGGAACACCGGGGAGCTGTTTTTT
CASSLTPGDSWNTGELFF
>TRBV29-1|.|TRBJ2-6
TGCAGCGTTGAACAGGACTCTGGGGCCAACGTCCTGACTTTC
CSVEQDSGANVLTF
>TRBV2|TRBD2|TRBJ2-5
TGTGCCAGCAGTGAACGGCTAGCGGGGGCGGGAGAGACCCAGTACTTC
CASSERLAGAGETQYF
>TRBV4-1|.|TRBJ1-5
TGCGCCAGCAGCCCCCGGGGGACTGATCAGCCCCAGCATTTT
CASSPRGTDQPQHF
>TRBV4-1|TRBD1|TRBJ1-1
TGCGCCAGCAGCCCCAGGGGGACTCCGGGGTCCACTGAAGCTTTCTTT
CASSPRGTPGSTEAFF
>TRBV10-3|TRBD1|TRBJ2-7
TGTGCCATCAGTTTGGAGACAGGGGTTTCCTACGAGCAGTACTTC
CAISLETGVSYEQYF
>TRBV6-5|TRBD2|TRBJ2-7
TGTGCCAGCAGTTACGGGGGACTACTCCTAGGAGAGCAGTACTTC
CASSYGGLLLGEQYF
>TRBV28|.|TRBJ1-3
TGTGCCAGCAGTTCCGGGATTTCTGGAAACACCATATATTTT
CASSSGISGNTIYF
>TRBV28|.|TRBJ2-5
TGTGCCAGCAGTTTGCCCTCCCAGAGGGTTGAGACCCAGTACTTC
CASSLPSQRVETQYF
>TRBV7-9|.|TRBJ2-3
TGTGCCAGCACCAATGTACCGGGACTTCCCACAGATACGCAGTATTTT
CASTNVPGLPTDTQYF